Sequencing of this T cell receptor (beta chain) was carried out in a study of T cell repertoires in aging, cancer and after chemotherapy (dated by TCRdb to between 2017 and 2020). Looking at the study overall: Six donor age groups were covered, ranging from 30 or younger up to 70 or older, and each group contained at least three individuals. Alongside fewer than 100 healthy donors serving as a reference group, the cohort included some 210 cancer patients, of whom more than 85 had hematological cancers and more than 110 had solid cancers. Peripheral blood TCR beta repertoires from healthy donors and cancer patients were profiled to examine immunoaging and T cell reconstitution after chemotherapy. In total, the full dataset held 8.5 million to 9.5 million TCR reads. TCR repertoires from healthy donor controls were recorded over periods of several months to years and showed clear clonal overlap between repeated samplings.

Genomic DNA extracted from peripheral blood, rather than sorted cells or RNA, was used as the source for amplification of TCR beta rearrangements. As concerns this clonotype: Its antigen is not yet known. Base quality data are lacking; no much larger clone is found one base away.

Findings and caveats that apply to the study as a whole: Untreated patients with hematological or solid cancers showed significantly lower blood TCR diversity and higher clonality than age-matched healthy donors. In healthy donors, the drop in TCR diversity with age came mainly from a loss of richness, whereas in cancer patients a loss of evenness also played a part. An increase in median generation probability over the chemotherapy interval was observed in both cancer cohorts, suggesting that the repertoire was reconstituted through rebound thymic output. According to the authors, the repertoire data do not allow conclusions to be drawn about immunological memory after chemotherapy.

At the junction V is shortened by 0 bases and J by 4 bases, with 12 bases in between. CDR1 SGHDN and CDR2 FVKESK were looked up in the germline V gene. The CDR3, cysteine through phenylalanine, is 15 amino acids long. The only DNA kept is the CDR3, 45 bases in frame from the first base. Multiplex touch-down PCR with a mixed TRB-A/B primer pool was used to amplify rearranged TRB sequences covering the V, D and J segments. Two consecutive PCR reactions with Phusion HS II polymerase added Illumina adapters and sample indices to the amplicons. After gel purification with the NucleoSpin Gel and PCR Clean-up kit, the amplicons were checked using Qubit and an Agilent 2100 Bioanalyzer. Sequencing of the libraries was done on an Illumina MiSeq with paired-end, single-indexed 600-cycle runs. As for the original processing: TRB sequences were processed with MiXCR versions 2.12 and 3.0.5. Each unique CDR3 nucleotide sequence counted as one clone, and only productive sequences with at least two reads were retained. The repertoire metrics were Shannon diversity, evenness, clonality (calculated as one minus evenness), and diversity profiles parameterized by alpha from 0 to 5. Generation probabilities of clones in paired pre- and post-chemotherapy samples were computed with the IGoR algorithm. TCRdb reprocessing: public reads trimmed at Q25 with fastp, clones called with MiXCR, in-frame beta chains kept. Rows matching on CDR3 protein sequence are summarized as one entry with the most common DNA and genes. The V and J calls were not made by the authors but by TCRdb's processing. The sample table holds thousands of distinct CDR3 sequences, of which 25% to 40% were seen once. The top ten constitute around 3.9% of the sample.

This TCR was recovered from a human donor in good health. This chain joins TRBV14 to TRBJ1-1; the D gene cannot be resolved reliably. The material sequenced was blood. CDR3 loop: CASSQDSWVVTEAFF. The sequenced DNA is TGTGCCAGCAGCCAAGACTCTTGGGTGGTCACTGAAGCTTTCTTT.